Included here is one TCR beta chain sequence, with context. What it recognizes is unknown. This sample is drawn from a study of OX40 agonist ivuxolimab in advanced cancers. Whole-study context: Under the entry rules, prior anti-PD-1, anti-PD-L1 or anti-CTLA-4 therapy was allowed, and about 40% had some. One patient with hepatocellular carcinoma and two with cutaneous melanoma, three in all, had partial responses.

Per the germline V gene, CDR1 is MNHEY and CDR2 is SVGAGI. This CDR3 spans 12 amino acids. The V gene lost 6 bases and the J gene lost 7 bases, with 9 bases spanning the gap. Sequencing used immunoSEQ multiplex PCR; TCRdb keeps in-frame clones, though not all of them. Of under 95,000 clones listed, around 88% were seen once; the top ten hold approximately 1.5%. Regarding the study as a whole: Fewer expanded clones were found on average in CD4+ than in CD8+ T cells.

The V and J genes are TRBV6-5 and TRBJ2-2; D is unclear. The sequencing used CD4+ or CD8+ T cells sorted from blood, collected in a trial of the OX40 agonist ivuxolimab. This receptor was identified in an adult with an advanced solid tumor such as melanoma, head and neck, liver or kidney cancer. The CDR3 DNA is TGTGCCAGCAGCCCCCTCGGCGGGGAGCTGTTTTTT. As protein: CASSPLGGELFF.